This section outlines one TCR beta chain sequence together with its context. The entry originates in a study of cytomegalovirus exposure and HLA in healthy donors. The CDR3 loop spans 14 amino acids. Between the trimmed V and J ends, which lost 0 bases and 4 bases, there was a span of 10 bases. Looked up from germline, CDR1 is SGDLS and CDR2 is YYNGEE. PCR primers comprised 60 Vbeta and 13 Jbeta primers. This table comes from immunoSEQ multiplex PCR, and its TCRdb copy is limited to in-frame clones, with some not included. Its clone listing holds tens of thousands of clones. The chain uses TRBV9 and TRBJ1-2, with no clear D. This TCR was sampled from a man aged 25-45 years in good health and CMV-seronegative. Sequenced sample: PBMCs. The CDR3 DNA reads TGTGCCAGCAGCGTAGCAACAGTGGGCTATGGCTACACCTTC. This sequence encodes CASSVATVGYGYTF.